This T cell receptor (beta chain) was recorded in a study of patients and donors after allogeneic stem cell transplantation. Using its own MiXCR run on the RT-PCR reads, TCRdb lists one record per CDR3 protein. The sample lists 900,000 to 1,000,000 distinct CDR3 sequences, more than 15% seen once, with roughly 6% in the top ten. This TCR was recovered from a human donor who was either an allogeneic HSCT recipient or a stem cell or donor lymphocyte infusion donor (not recorded which). It is not recorded whose cells these are; they may come from a transplant donor. The sample comprised blood, either unsorted or a sorted T cell fraction (not recorded which).

CDR3 coding DNA: TGCGCCAGCAGCCGAAATAGTCCGGGACAATTACAAGGTAATGAGCAGTTCTTC. It translates to CASSRNSPGQLQGNEQFF. The J gene is TRBJ2-1, the V gene TRBV5-1; weak D call: TRBD1 (6 bases). The length of the CDR3 is 18 residues. Trimming pared 4 bases from V and 7 bases from J, leaving 27 bases between. Per the germline V gene, CDR1 is SGHRS and CDR2 is YFSETQ.